These 23 T cell receptor beta chains were all obtained from the same sample, sequenced in a study of PD-1 blockade in classical Hodgkin lymphoma. Time point in this sample: cycle 4 day 1 (C4D1), after less than seven weeks of nivolumab. In every patient, relapse followed autologous stem cell transplantation, while exposure to brentuximab vedotin differed. Magnetic negative selection served to purify CD4+ T cells out of PBMCs that had been thawed. Data came from immunoSEQ multiplex PCR; TCRdb stores just in-frame clones and leaves some out. The sample includes about 22,000 clones, approximately 68% of them seen just once. This sample comprised CD4+ T cells from blood, obtained before the fourth cycle of nivolumab. These receptors all come from a human donor with classical Hodgkin lymphoma.

This chain uses TRBV7-8 with TRBJ2-3; weak D call: TRBD2 (6 bases). Deletions cut 5 bases from V and 6 bases from J, with 9 bases between. Germline CDR1 is SGHVS and CDR2 is FQNEAQ. The CDR3 length is 12 residues. The CDR3 bases are TGTGCCAGCAGCCCAGGAGGGGATACGCAGTATTTT. Translation gives CASSPGGDTQYF.

The rearrangement uses TRBV11-2 and TRBJ1-1, with 8 bases aligning to TRBD1. V dropped 2 bases and J dropped 1; count of bases not matched to a gene: 3. The CDR3 consists of 15 residues. Germline V gene data show CDR1 as SGHAT and CDR2 as FQNNGV. The CDR3 nucleotides read TGTGCCAGCAGCTTACTAGGGACAGGGAACACTGAAGCTTTCTTT. Protein product: CASSLLGTGNTEAFF.

This chain links TRBV7-3 with TRBJ2-3; D is unclear. The CDR3 is 13 residues long. The V gene lost 4 bases and the J gene lost 4 bases, with 9 bases spanning the gap. Per the germline V gene, CDR1 is SGHTA and CDR2 is FQGTGA. Written as DNA, the CDR3 is TGTGCCAGCAGCTCGCGACTTGCAGATACGCAGTATTTT. This encodes CASSSRLADTQYF.

In DNA, the CDR3 is TGTGCCAGCTCACCCCCGGACAGGGTGGGCAAAAACATTCAGTACTTC. Its protein product is CASSPPDRVGKNIQYF. V gene TRBV18 combines with J gene TRBJ2-4; 8 bases are a match to TRBD1. Germline lookup yields CDR1 KGHSH and CDR2 LQKENI. Trimming removed 3 bases from V and 3 bases from J; junction bases left unmatched: 7. The CDR3 loop spans 16 amino acids.

The V call is TRBV10-3, the J call TRBJ2-3; D remains unclear. The CDR3 length is 12 residues. Per germline, CDR1 ENHRY and CDR2 SYGVKD. V lost 3 bases, J lost 6 bases, and 7 bases lay in between. CDR3 residues: CAISDNEDTQYF. The CDR3 DNA is TGTGCCATCAGTGATAATGAGGATACGCAGTATTTT.

This clone was counted between two and nine times. The chain has TRBV18 and TRBJ2-7; 7 nucleotides line up with TRBD2. This CDR3 comprises 13 residues. Germline CDR1 KGHSH, CDR2 LQKENI. Trimming cost V 3 bases and J 2 bases; bases outside gene matches: 1. CDR3 protein: CASSPGTTYEQYF. The CDR3, as DNA: TGTGCCAGCTCACCCGGGACTACCTACGAGCAGTACTTC.

The chain is built from TRBV6-5 and TRBJ1-2; D uncertain. Trimming removed 4 bases from V and 4 bases from J, with 13 bases in between. From germline, CDR1 is MNHEY and CDR2 SVGAGI. The CDR3 is 14 amino acids. This CDR3 is CASSLGGLSYGYTF. The CDR3 DNA is TGTGCCAGCAGTTTGGGAGGGCTTAGCTATGGCTACACCTTC.

The gene calls are TRBV7-9 and TRBJ1-2; D is unresolved. V dropped 0 bases and J dropped 8 bases, with 13 bases sitting between them. This CDR3 is built from 14 residues. Germline CDR1 reads SEHNR; CDR2 reads FQNEAQ (reference sequence). The CDR3 spells CASSLASGERGYTF. CDR3 DNA: TGTGCCAGCAGCTTAGCGTCAGGTGAAAGGGGCTACACCTTC.

The rearrangement links TRBV28 to TRBJ1-4; D is ambiguous. CDR3 length equals 17 residues. Germline lookup yields CDR1 MDHEN and CDR2 SYDVKM. V gave up 4 bases and J gave up 0 bases, with 15 bases separating them. The CDR3 DNA reads TGTGCCAGCAGTTCTTCCGGGTCCTCTGCAACTAATGAAAAACTGTTTTTT. Its translation is CASSSSGSSATNEKLFF.

This clone was seen more than once but under ten times. The chain has TRBV2 and TRBJ2-5; tentatively, D is TRBD2 (5 bases). CDR1 and CDR2 from the germline V gene are SNHLY and FYNNEI. The CDR3 sequence is 14 residues long. Trimming removed 7 bases at V and 5 bases at J, with 17 bases between. The CDR3 sequence: CASKSAGPGETQYF. The DNA of the CDR3 is TGTGCCAGCAAGTCGGCGGGCCCGGGGGAGACCCAGTACTTC.

The chain links TRBV18 to TRBJ2-7; D is possibly TRBD1 or TRBD2 (5 bases each). Trimming left V 5 bases short and J 7 bases short, with 21 bases between. The CDR3 is 15 amino acids. CDR1 and CDR2 from the germline V gene are KGHSH and LQKENI. CDR3 nucleotides: TGTGCCAGCTCAGAACACGCCTTATATTGGGGGGAGCAGTACTTC. Its translation: CASSEHALYWGEQYF.

The J gene is TRBJ1-2, the V gene TRBV19; D is possibly TRBD1 (5 bases). The CDR3 extends over 13 amino acids. The ends were cut back, 3 bases at V and 6 bases at J, with 11 bases in the middle. Germline V gene data show CDR1 as LNHDA and CDR2 as SQIVND (reference sequence). This CDR3 reads CASSMKAGNGYTF. DNA for the CDR3: TGTGCCAGTAGTATGAAGGCAGGGAATGGCTACACCTTC.

CDR3 bases: TGTGCCAGCAGGCTACCGGGACGGTACAATGAGCAGTTCTTC. Translated: CASRLPGRYNEQFF. The rearrangement uses TRBV7-2 and TRBJ2-1; possibly TRBD1 or TRBD2 for D (5 bases each). There are 14 residues in the CDR3. Deletions cut 6 bases from V and 4 bases from J, with 13 bases between. The germline CDR1 and CDR2 sequences are SGHTA and FQGNSA.

The chain carries TRBV5-1 and TRBJ1-5; maybe TRBD1 (5 bases). V gave up 0 bases and J gave up 2 bases, with 15 bases separating them. This CDR3 is built from 17 residues. Germline values: CDR1 SGHRS, CDR2 YFSETQ. DNA of the CDR3: TGCGCCAGCAGCTTGGAACCTCAGGGTTCGGGCAATCAGCCCCAGCATTTT. Amino acids: CASSLEPQGSGNQPQHF. Full variable domain (remainder filled in from reference TRBV5-1 and TRBJ1-5): KAGVTQTPRYLIKTRGQQVTLSCSPISGHRSVSWYQQTPGQGLQFLFEYFSETQRNKGNFPGRFSGRQFSNSRSEMNVSTLELGDSALYLCASSLEPQGSGNQPQHFGDGTRLSIL.

V usage is TRBV5-1 and J usage is TRBJ1-6; 7 bases match TRBD1. CDR1 SGHRS and CDR2 YFSETQ come from the germline V gene. This CDR3 contains 18 residues. Unmatched junction bases numbered 12, after V lost 0 bases and J lost 6 bases. DNA of the CDR3: TGCGCCAGCAGCTTGGTGCCCCTCGACAGGGCGGGTAATTCACCCCTCCACTTT. Amino acid sequence: CASSLVPLDRAGNSPLHF.

The chain employs TRBV6-5 and TRBJ1-2, with a tentative D call TRBD1 (5 bases). This CDR3 contains 14 residues. The germline V and J ends were trimmed by 6 bases and 7 bases, with 18 bases remaining between them. Germline lookup yields CDR1 MNHEY and CDR2 SVGAGI. In DNA, the CDR3 is TGTGCCAGCAGCCCCCCCGGGGCGTTTGGTGGCTACACCTTC. It yields the protein CASSPPGAFGGYTF.

The chain carries TRBV5-1 and TRBJ1-1, with no clear D. This CDR3 spans 13 amino acids. Trimming removed 0 bases at V and 0 bases at J, with 3 bases between. CDR1 and CDR2 (germline): SGHRS, YFSETQ. This CDR3 is CASSLVLNTEAFF. The CDR3 DNA reads TGCGCCAGCAGCTTGGTTCTGAACACTGAAGCTTTCTTT.

CDR3 sequence reads: CASSSLFQGDYGYTF. The DNA of the CDR3 is TGTGCCAGCAGCTCCCTATTCCAGGGTGACTATGGCTACACCTTC. The J gene is TRBJ1-2, the V gene TRBV7-9, with a possible D match to TRBD1 (5 bases). The CDR3 is made up of 15 amino acids. Trimming shortened V by 4 bases and J by 3 bases, and 15 bases separated the two germline ends. Germline lookup yields CDR1 SEHNR and CDR2 FQNEAQ (reference sequence).

The V gene is TRBV18, the J gene TRBJ1-1, with a possible D match to TRBD1 (6 bases). Germline V gene lookup returns CDR1 KGHSH and CDR2 LQKENI. V lost 3 bases and J lost 0, with 14 bases in between. The CDR3 loop spans 16 amino acids. The CDR3 nucleotides read TGTGCCAGCTCACCGCGGCACAGGGAGATGAACACTGAAGCTTTCTTT. Translating it yields CASSPRHREMNTEAFF. Based on the CDR3 plus reference TRBV18 and TRBJ1-1, the full variable domain is NAGVMQNPRHLVRRRGQEARLRCSPMKGHSHVYWYRQLPEEGLKFMVYLQKENIIDESGMPKERFSAEFPKEGPSILRIQQVVRGDSAAYFCASSPRHREMNTEAFFGQGTRLTVV.

In nucleotides, the CDR3 is TGTGCCATCAGTGCAGGGACAGGGGAGACCCAGTACTTC. Protein product: CAISAGTGETQYF. The rearrangement links TRBV10-3 to TRBJ2-5, with TRBD1 identical over 9 bases. CDR1 and CDR2 (germline): ENHRY, SYGVKD. Trimming at V came to 4 bases and at J to 5 bases, leaving 2 bases not matched to a gene. CDR3 size: 13 residues.

The chain joins TRBV5-1 to TRBJ2-7, with 9 positions matching TRBD1. The CDR3 is made up of 16 amino acids. Germline V gene sequence: CDR1 SGHRS, CDR2 YFSETQ. V shed 2 bases, J shed 2 bases, and the junction held 8 bases outside the gene matches. CDR3 residues: CASSFSLGTGPYEQYF. As DNA, the CDR3 is TGCGCCAGCAGCTTTTCCCTCGGGACAGGGCCCTACGAGCAGTACTTC.

This clone occurred once. CDR3 bases: TGTGCCAGCAGCGTAGCTTTAGGACAGGGGGCTGTTGAGACCCAGTACTTC. As protein: CASSVALGQGAVETQYF. The J gene is TRBJ2-5, the V gene TRBV9; 11 positions agree with TRBD1. The length of the CDR3 is 17 residues. V was clipped by 0 bases and J by 5 bases; unmatched bases: 9. Germline lookup yields CDR1 SGDLS and CDR2 YYNGEE.

The genes are TRBV7-2 and TRBJ1-1; the D is unclear. Between the trimmed V and J ends, which lost 5 bases and 3 bases, there was a span of 13 bases. CDR3 size: 14 residues. Germline CDR1 is SGHTA and CDR2 is FQGNSA. CDR3 nucleotide sequence: TGTGCCAGCAGCCTGATCATCTCCCACACTGAAGCTTTCTTT. It encodes CASSLIISHTEAFF.